The text below deals with one T cell receptor (beta chain). The record originates from a study of blood T cell repertoires in COVID-19. This table comes from immunoSEQ multiplex PCR, and its TCRdb copy is limited to in-frame clones, with some not included. The data contain about 160,000 clones, around 92% of them singletons. Seattle-derived patients entered the study during active infection and were followed longitudinally. This CDR3 region has 16 residues. Germline CDR1 LGHNA, CDR2 YSLEER. V gave up 0 bases and J gave up 8 bases; unmatched junction bases: 5. Sequences were obtained from peripheral blood. This sequence was found in a man aged 30-40 years with COVID-19, enrolled during active disease. This chain links TRBV4-3 with TRBJ2-1; TRBD2 matches at 12 bases. CDR3 nucleotide sequence: TGCGCCAGCAGCCAAGACCTAGCGGGGGGGCGCGATGAGCAGTTCTTC. As protein: CASSQDLAGGRDEQFF.